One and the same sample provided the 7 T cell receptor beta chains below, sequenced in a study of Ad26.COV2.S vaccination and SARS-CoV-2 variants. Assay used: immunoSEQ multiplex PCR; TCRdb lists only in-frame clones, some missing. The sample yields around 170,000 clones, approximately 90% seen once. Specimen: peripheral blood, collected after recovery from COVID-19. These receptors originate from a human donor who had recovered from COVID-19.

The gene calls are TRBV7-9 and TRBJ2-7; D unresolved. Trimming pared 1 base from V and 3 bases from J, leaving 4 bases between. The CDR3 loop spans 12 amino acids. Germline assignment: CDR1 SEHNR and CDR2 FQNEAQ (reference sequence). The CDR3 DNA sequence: TGTGCCAGCAGCTTAGATCTCTACGAGCAGTACTTC. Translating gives CASSLDLYEQYF. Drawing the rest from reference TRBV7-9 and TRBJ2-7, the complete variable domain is DTGVSQNPRHKITKRGQNVTFRCDPISEHNRLYWYRQTLGQGPEFLTYFQNEAQLEKSRLLSDRFSAERPKGSFSTLEIQRTEQGDSAMYLCASSLDLYEQYFGPGTRLTVT.

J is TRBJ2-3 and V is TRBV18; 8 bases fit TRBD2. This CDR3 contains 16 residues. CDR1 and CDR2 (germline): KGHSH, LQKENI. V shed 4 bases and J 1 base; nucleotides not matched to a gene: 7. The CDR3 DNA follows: TGTGCCAGCTCACTCGGAAGCGGGGGAGGCACAGATACGCAGTATTTT. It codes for CASSLGSGGGTDTQYF.

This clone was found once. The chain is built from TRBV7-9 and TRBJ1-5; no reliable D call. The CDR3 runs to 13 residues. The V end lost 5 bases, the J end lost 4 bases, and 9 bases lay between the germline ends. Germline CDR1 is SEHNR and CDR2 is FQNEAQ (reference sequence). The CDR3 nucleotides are TGTGCCAGCAGCCTCGGACTGAATCAGCCCCAGCATTTT. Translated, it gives CASSLGLNQPQHF. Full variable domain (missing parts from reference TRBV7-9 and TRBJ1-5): DTGVSQNPRHKITKRGQNVTFRCDPISEHNRLYWYRQTLGQGPEFLTYFQNEAQLEKSRLLSDRFSAERPKGSFSTLEIQRTEQGDSAMYLCASSLGLNQPQHFGDGTRLSIL.

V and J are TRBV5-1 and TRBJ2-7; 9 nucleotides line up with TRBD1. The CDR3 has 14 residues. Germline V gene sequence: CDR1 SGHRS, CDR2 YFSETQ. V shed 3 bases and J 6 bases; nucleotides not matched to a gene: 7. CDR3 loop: CASSSGTGRSEQYF. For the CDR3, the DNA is TGCGCCAGCAGCTCCGGGACAGGGAGGTCCGAGCAGTACTTC. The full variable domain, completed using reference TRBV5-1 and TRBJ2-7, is KAGVTQTPRYLIKTRGQQVTLSCSPISGHRSVSWYQQTPGQGLQFLFEYFSETQRNKGNFPGRFSGRQFSNSRSEMNVSTLELGDSALYLCASSSGTGRSEQYFGPGTRLTVT.

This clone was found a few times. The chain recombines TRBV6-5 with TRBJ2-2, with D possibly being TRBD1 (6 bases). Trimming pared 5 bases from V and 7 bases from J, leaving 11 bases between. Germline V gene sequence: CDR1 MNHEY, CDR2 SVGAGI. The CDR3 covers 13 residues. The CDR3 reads CASSTGFSGELFF. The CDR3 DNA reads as TGTGCCAGCAGTACAGGGTTCAGCGGGGAGCTGTTTTTT.

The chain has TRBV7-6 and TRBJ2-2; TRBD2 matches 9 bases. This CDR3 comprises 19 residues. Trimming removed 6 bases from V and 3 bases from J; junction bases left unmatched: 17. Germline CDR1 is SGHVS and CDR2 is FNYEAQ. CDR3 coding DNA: TGTGCCAGCAGACGATTTATTGTTCCGTCTAGCGGGGACACCGGGGAGCTGTTTTTT. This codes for CASRRFIVPSSGDTGELFF.

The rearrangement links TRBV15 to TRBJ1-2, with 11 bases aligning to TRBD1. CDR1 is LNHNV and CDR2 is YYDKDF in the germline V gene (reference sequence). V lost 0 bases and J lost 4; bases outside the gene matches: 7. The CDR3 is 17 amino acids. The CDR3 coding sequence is TGTGCCACCAGCAGAGATATGGACAGGGGGCCGAGCTATGGCTACACCTTC. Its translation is CATSRDMDRGPSYGYTF.